The entry that follows covers one T cell receptor (beta chain) sequence. This CDR3 spans 13 amino acids. Trimming cost V 3 bases and J 1 base, with 6 bases left between them. This sample stems from a study of blood T cell repertoires in COVID-19. Study-wide background: In each case, the material was cDNA or gDNA derived from T cells, B-cell-depleted T cells, or PBMCs.

Profiling relied on immunoSEQ multiplex PCR, and the TCRdb table lists in-frame clones only, not all of them. Found here are about 61,000 clones, over 75% of them singletons; the top ten hold roughly a fifth. The chain combines TRBV12-3 or TRBV12-4 with TRBJ1-1; D remains ambiguous. Material: peripheral blood. The receptor was derived from a man older than 75 with active or convalescent COVID-19. CDR3 sequence (DNA): TGTGCCAGCAGTTTGAGGGAGAACACTGAAGCTTTCTTT. Translating gives CASSLRENTEAFF.